There are many counts of the clone carrying this TCR beta chain. Its antigen remains unidentified. TCRdb processed the reads anew with MiXCR; each CDR3 protein has one entry. Among some 170,000 distinct CDR3 sequences listed, approximately 18% were seen once. This record belongs to a study of T cell repertoires in cytomegalovirus infection. General study results and limits: HLA-C-restricted CMV-specific TCR beta clonotypes prevailed in the ex vivo response.

V shed 7 bases and J shed 0 bases, with 7 bases lying between them. The CDR3 is made up of 12 amino acids. Germline V gene lookup returns CDR1 MNHEY and CDR2 SVGEGT. This clonotype was sampled from a human donor in good health (CMV status not recorded). Some clones in this sample may be carry-over from other donors' samples. Sequenced material: CD8+ T cells from PBMCs. The V gene is TRBV6-2 or TRBV6-3, the J gene TRBJ2-7, with D unclear. CDR3 DNA sequence: TGTGCCAGCACAGACCACTCCTACGAGCAGTACTTC. Translating gives CASTDHSYEQYF.